The 20 T cell receptor beta chains below come from one sample, sequenced in a study of blood T cell repertoires in COVID-19. The data were produced by immunoSEQ multiplex PCR, yet TCRdb's version contains in-frame clones alone and is incomplete. The sample carries 100,000 to 150,000 clones, roughly four fifths recorded once. The sample consisted of peripheral blood. The receptors come from a man aged 55 to 70 with acute or convalescent COVID-19.

This chain links TRBV2 with TRBJ1-1; D is unresolved. The germline V gene has CDR1 SNHLY and CDR2 FYNNEI. Trimming shortened V by 5 bases and J by 8 bases, and 9 bases separated the two germline ends. This CDR3 has 11 amino acids. The CDR3 region has the DNA TGTGCCAGCAGTTACAGTACCGAAGCTTTCTTT. It translates to CASSYSTEAFF.

V is TRBV3-1 (or the pseudogene TRBV3-2) and J is TRBJ2-5; TRBD2 matches 13 bases. Per the germline V gene, CDR1 is LGHDT and CDR2 is YNNKEL (reference sequence). The CDR3 contains 18 residues. Trimming cost V 0 bases and J 1 base; bases outside gene matches: 5. The chain's CDR3 is CASSQDQTSGRAQETQYF. CDR3 coding DNA: TGTGCCAGCAGCCAAGATCAAACTAGCGGGAGGGCCCAAGAGACCCAGTACTTC.

The chain is built from TRBV14 and TRBJ1-2; D is possibly TRBD1 (6 bases). This CDR3 has 14 amino acids. From germline, CDR1 is SGHDN and CDR2 FVKESK. With 6 bases removed from V and 0 bases from J, the gap between germline ends came to 11 bases. The CDR3 region has the DNA TGTGCCAGCAGTCCCGACAGGACTAACTATGGCTACACCTTC. Its protein is CASSPDRTNYGYTF.

The chain links TRBV7-3 to TRBJ1-1, with 7 positions matching TRBD1. After removal of 4 bases from V and 3 bases from J, the junction contained 5 bases not matched to a gene. The CDR3 has 14 residues. The germline V gene encodes CDR1 SGHTA and CDR2 FQGTGA. CDR3 DNA sequence: TGTGCCAGCAGCTCTACAGGGGCCGACACTGAAGCTTTCTTT. Residues: CASSSTGADTEAFF.

The gene calls are TRBV4-1 and TRBJ2-5; TRBD2 matches 8 bases. The CDR3 covers 15 residues. The V segment lost 4 bases and the J segment 4 bases; nucleotides outside the gene matches: 8. CDR1 and CDR2 from the germline V gene are MGHRA and YSYEKL. CDR3 sequence (DNA): TGCGCCAGCAGCCTTAGGCCAGCGGGAGTAGAGACCCAGTACTTC. Translation gives CASSLRPAGVETQYF.

The CDR3 loop is CASSLRAGVGGQPQHF. CDR3 coding DNA: TGTGCCAGCAGCCTACGGGCTGGGGTAGGGGGTCAGCCCCAGCATTTT. J is TRBJ1-5 and V is TRBV27; D is possibly TRBD1 (6 bases). This CDR3 has 16 amino acids. The germline CDR1 and CDR2 sequences are MNHEY and SMNVEV (reference sequence). Trimming removed 6 bases from V and 6 bases from J, with 21 bases in between.

The CDR3: CASSSGGIGYTF. Written as DNA, the CDR3 is TGTGCCAGCAGTTCAGGGGGCATCGGCTACACCTTC. This rearrangement joins TRBV6-5 to TRBJ1-2; 8 nucleotides align to TRBD1. Looked up from germline, CDR1 is MNHEY and CDR2 is SVGAGI. Trimming at V came to 4 bases and at J to 8 bases, leaving 3 bases not matched to a gene. The CDR3 has 12 residues.

This clone was seen more than once but under ten times. V usage is TRBV27 and J usage is TRBJ2-7; 7 bases map to TRBD2. V lost 5 bases and J lost 2; bases outside the gene matches: 3. The CDR3 sequence is 13 residues long. The germline V gene has CDR1 MNHEY and CDR2 SMNVEV (reference sequence). CDR3 protein: CASSPSGAYEQYF. CDR3 DNA: TGTGCCAGCAGTCCGAGCGGGGCCTACGAGCAGTACTTC.

This clone showed up just once. The rearrangement joins TRBV4-1 to TRBJ2-1; 7 nucleotides agree with TRBD1. V was clipped by 5 bases and J by 1 base; unmatched bases: 8. The germline CDR1 and CDR2 sequences are MGHRA and YSYEKL. The CDR3 totals 16 residues. The CDR3 reads CASSKTGAESYNEQFF. CDR3 coding DNA: TGCGCCAGCAGCAAAACAGGGGCCGAGTCCTACAATGAGCAGTTCTTC.

The chain uses TRBV18 and TRBJ2-1; 11 bases map to TRBD2. There are 16 residues in the CDR3. V gave up 5 bases and J gave up 8 bases; unmatched junction bases: 11. Germline V gives CDR1 KGHSH, CDR2 LQKENI. CDR3 residues: CASSSSLAGAPYEQFF. CDR3 bases: TGTGCCAGCTCATCCTCACTAGCGGGAGCCCCCTATGAGCAGTTCTTC.

This clone was seen just once. The V and J genes are TRBV27 and TRBJ1-1, with 8 nucleotides matching TRBD1. CDR3 length equals 14 residues. Germline CDR1 reads MNHEY; CDR2 reads SMNVEV (reference sequence). After removal of 5 bases from V and 0 bases from J, the junction contained 2 bases not matched to a gene. CDR3 nucleotide sequence: TGTGCCAGCAGTCACAGGGGGGTGAACACTGAAGCTTTCTTT. Translating gives CASSHRGVNTEAFF.

This sequence joins TRBV30 and TRBJ2-7, with D maybe TRBD2 (5 bases). Trimming shortened V by 2 bases and J by 9 bases, and 11 bases separated the two germline ends. CDR1 GTSNPN and CDR2 SVGIG come from the germline V gene (reference sequence). This CDR3 has 11 residues. The CDR3 protein is CAWSSREGQYF. The DNA of the CDR3 is TGTGCCTGGAGTTCGAGGGAAGGGCAGTACTTC.

J is TRBJ1-1 and V is TRBV19, with a weak D call TRBD1 (5 bases). V was cut by 3 bases and J by 5 bases, with 22 bases left in between. This CDR3 region has 17 residues. The germline V gene has CDR1 LNHDA and CDR2 SQIVND (reference sequence). CDR3 residues: CASSILAGRGAGTEAFF. The CDR3 DNA is TGTGCCAGTAGTATTCTGGCAGGGAGAGGAGCGGGGACTGAAGCTTTCTTT.

The chain employs TRBV7-3 and TRBJ2-1; 8 nucleotides align to TRBD2. V lost 5 bases and J lost 0; bases outside the gene matches: 9. The CDR3 covers 17 residues. The germline V gene encodes CDR1 SGHTA and CDR2 FQGTGA. CDR3 nucleotides: TGTGCCAGCAGCCCCGGACTAGCACTATACTCCTACAATGAGCAGTTCTTC. Translation gives CASSPGLALYSYNEQFF.

The chain recombines TRBV9 with TRBJ1-3; D call uncertain. CDR1 SGDLS and CDR2 YYNGEE come from the germline V gene. Trimming stripped 0 bases from V and 9 bases from J, with 16 bases between. The CDR3 has 15 residues. The CDR3 loop reads CASSVGQQHRATIYF. For the CDR3, the DNA is TGTGCCAGCAGCGTAGGGCAGCAACACAGAGCCACCATATATTTT.

This chain uses TRBV3-1 (or the pseudogene TRBV3-2) with TRBJ1-5; unclear D gene. Looked up from germline, CDR1 is LGHDT and CDR2 is YNNKEL (reference sequence). The CDR3 sequence is 13 residues long. Trimming stripped 1 base from V and 3 bases from J, with 4 bases between. The CDR3 here is CASSQGYNQPQHF. CDR3 in DNA: TGTGCCAGCAGCCAAGGTTACAATCAGCCCCAGCATTTT.

The chain couples TRBV28 to TRBJ1-1; maybe TRBD1 (6 bases). The V gene lost 5 bases and the J gene lost 4 bases, with 17 bases spanning the gap. Germline V gives CDR1 MDHEN, CDR2 SYDVKM. This CDR3 is built from 15 residues. The CDR3 DNA reads TGTGCCAGCAGTCTTTTCCAGGGGTTGGGCACTGAAGCTTTCTTT. Translation gives CASSLFQGLGTEAFF. The full variable domain, completed using reference TRBV28 and TRBJ1-1, is DVKVTQSSRYLVKRTGEKVFLECVQDMDHENMFWYRQDPGLGLRLIYFSYDVKMKEKGDIPEGYSVSREKKERFSLILESASTNQTSMYLCASSLFQGLGTEAFFGQGTRLTVV.

This chain connects TRBV19 to TRBJ2-7; a possible D gene is TRBD1 (6 bases). The length of the CDR3 is 15 residues. V was trimmed by 5 bases and J by 2 bases, leaving 16 bases between them. Germline CDR1 and CDR2: LNHDA and SQIVND (reference sequence). The CDR3 reads CASSLGRQGTYEQYF. In DNA, the CDR3 is TGTGCCAGTAGTCTTGGCCGCCAGGGGACCTACGAGCAGTACTTC. The full variable domain, rest sourced from reference TRBV19 and TRBJ2-7, is DGGITQSPKYLFRKEGQNVTLSCEQNLNHDAMYWYRQDPGQGLRLIYYSQIVNDFQKGDIAEGYSVSREKKESFPLTVTSAQKNPTAFYLCASSLGRQGTYEQYFGPGTRLTVT.

The V call is TRBV27, the J call TRBJ2-3; 7 nucleotides match TRBD1. Trimming removed 8 bases from V and 0 bases from J; junction bases left unmatched: 5. This CDR3 contains 14 residues. Germline V gene data show CDR1 as MNHEY and CDR2 as SMNVEV (reference sequence). The DNA for the CDR3 is TGTGCCAGCGGACGACAGGGTAGCACAGATACGCAGTATTTT. Translation gives CASGRQGSTDTQYF.

The rearrangement uses TRBV5-1 and TRBJ1-1; 7 nucleotides line up with TRBD1. V gave up 0 bases and J gave up 9 bases; unmatched junction bases: 11. This CDR3 is built from 15 residues. CDR1 SGHRS and CDR2 YFSETQ come from the germline V gene. The chain's CDR3 is CASSLGHGTALKAFF. The CDR3 bases are TGCGCCAGCAGCTTGGGGCACGGGACAGCCCTTAAAGCTTTCTTT. Based on the CDR3 plus reference TRBV5-1 and TRBJ1-1, the full variable domain is KAGVTQTPRYLIKTRGQQVTLSCSPISGHRSVSWYQQTPGQGLQFLFEYFSETQRNKGNFPGRFSGRQFSNSRSEMNVSTLELGDSALYLCASSLGHGTALKAFFGQGTRLTVV.